The TCR beta chain described here comes from a study of T-cell memory formation after mild COVID-19. Study information: TCR clusters showed largely donor specificity.

CDR3 length: 15 residues. V lost 4 bases and J lost 6, with 17 bases in between. CDR1 and CDR2 from the germline V gene are SGDLS and YYNGEE. TCRdb ran MiXCR on the 5' RACE reads and lists one entry per CDR3 protein. This table has about 400,000 distinct CDR3 sequences, 20% to 25% appearing once. Findings and limits, study-wide: Clones contracting over day 15 to 85 were CD4/CD8 balanced, with later expanders leaning CD4+.

This clonotype was observed a handful of times. Its antigen is unidentified. The sample taken for sequencing was PBMCs or a T cell subset sorted from them (not recorded which). The clonotype originates from an adult woman who had mild COVID-19 (a few samples of this study predate the infection). Cell type and time point are not known. The gene calls are TRBV9 and TRBJ2-1; no clear D. CDR3 nucleotides: TGTGCCAGCAGCCCAGAGGTAGTTACTCTCAATGAGCAGTTCTTC. Translating it yields CASSPEVVTLNEQFF.